These 2 T cell receptor beta chains share one sample of origin, sequenced in a study of blood T cells in healthy people across ages. The second PCR ran about 6 to 11 cycles with a sample-barcoded 5' primer and J-beta primers. TCRdb used MiXCR to reprocess the 5' RACE reads, holding one entry per CDR3 protein. The sample has approximately 900,000 distinct CDR3 sequences; roughly 43% are singletons. What was sequenced was blood. The receptors were sampled from a man aged 25-45 years in good health.

This chain uses TRBV4-3 with TRBJ2-5, with D uncertain. CDR1 and CDR2 (germline): LGHNA, YSLEER. The CDR3 is made up of 18 amino acids. Trimming stripped 0 bases from V and 2 bases from J, with 19 bases between. CDR3 sequence reads: CASSQDWTSGRPQETQYF. The CDR3 nucleotides are TGCGCCAGCAGCCAAGATTGGACCTCTGGGCGGCCTCAAGAGACCCAGTACTTC.

J is TRBJ1-1 and V is TRBV6-5; possible D gene TRBD1, 6 bases. The CDR3 sequence is 17 residues long. Per germline, CDR1 MNHEY and CDR2 SVGAGI. With 2 bases removed from V and 1 base from J, the gap between germline ends came to 17 bases. CDR3 DNA: TGTGCCAGCAGTTACCGGCTTGGGGGGCTAACGAACACTGAAGCTTTCTTT. Its protein is CASSYRLGGLTNTEAFF.